The 12 T cell receptor beta chains below all came from one sample that was sequenced in a study of neoadjuvant nivolumab and ipilimumab in lung cancer. Sequenced by immunoSEQ multiplex PCR; TCRdb stores in-frame clones only, minus some. This table has roughly 45,000 clones, about 89% appearing once. The sequences come from blood, collected before neoadjuvant nivolumab, alone or with ipilimumab. The origin of the receptors is an adult with non-small cell lung cancer. Some clones in this sample may be carry-over from other donors' samples.

The rearrangement uses TRBV30 and TRBJ2-5; D is tentatively TRBD1 or TRBD2 (7 bases each). Per germline, CDR1 GTSNPN and CDR2 SVGIG (reference sequence). The V end was cut by 4 bases, the J end by 5 bases, with 14 bases between. The CDR3 is 13 amino acids. CDR3 DNA sequence: TGTGCCTGGACGGTCAGGGGGGGGGAGACCCAGTACTTC. It specifies CAWTVRGGETQYF. The full variable domain, completed using reference TRBV30 and TRBJ2-5, is SQTIHQWPATLVQPVGSPLSLECTVEGTSNPNLYWYRQAAGRGLQLLFYSVGIGQISSEVPQNLSASRPQDRQFILSSKKLLLSDSGFYLCAWTVRGGETQYFGPGTRLLVL.

This sequence joins TRBV4-1 and TRBJ2-7, with TRBD2 identical over 10 bases. Trimming cost V 1 base and J 4 bases; bases outside gene matches: 10. Germline lookup yields CDR1 MGHRA and CDR2 YSYEKL. This CDR3 region has 17 residues. The CDR3 sequence is CASSQVFTGLAKYEQYF. Written as DNA, the CDR3 is TGCGCCAGCAGCCAAGTGTTCACGGGACTAGCGAAGTACGAGCAGTACTTC.

Of note for this clone: A junction boundary mismatches the germline segment, possibly from a read error. CDR3 sequence reads: CASRAGAESSEQYF. For the CDR3, the DNA is TGTGCCAGCAGAGCCGGGGCTGAATCCTCCGAGCAGTACTTC. The chain uses TRBV2 and TRBJ2-7; D could derive from TRBD1 or TRBD2 (5 bases each). From germline, CDR1 is SNHLY and CDR2 FYNNEI. This CDR3 contains 14 residues.

The chain links TRBV4-3 to TRBJ2-3, with D maybe TRBD2 (5 bases). The CDR3 spans 14 residues. Trimming left V 1 base short and J 5 bases short, with 10 bases between. The germline gives CDR1 LGHNA, CDR2 YSLEER. CDR3 in DNA: TGCGCCAGCAGCCAAGCTTCGGCGGGAGATACGCAGTATTTT. Translating gives CASSQASAGDTQYF.

The rearrangement links TRBV6-6 to TRBJ2-5; D gene uncertain. V lost 4 bases to trimming and J lost 1 base, with 10 bases between them. Germline V gene data show CDR1 as MNHNY and CDR2 as SVGAGI (reference sequence). CDR3 length: 14 amino acids. CDR3 coding DNA: TGTGCCAGCAGTTCCGACTGGGGCCAAGAGACCCAGTACTTC. Its protein product is CASSSDWGQETQYF.

The V gene is TRBV6-1, the J gene TRBJ1-1; D ambiguous. Germline CDR1 reads MNHNS; CDR2 reads SASEGT. The CDR3 sequence is 14 residues long. Trimming cost V 4 bases and J 0 bases, with 9 bases left between them. CDR3: CASSGGRMNTEAFF. Written as DNA, the CDR3 is TGTGCCAGCAGTGGAGGTAGGATGAACACTGAAGCTTTCTTT.

Only one count was recorded for this clone. The CDR3 bases are TGCAGCGTGGGCTGGAGCTCCTACAATGAGCAGTTCTTC. Translating it yields CSVGWSSYNEQFF. The chain uses TRBV29-1 and TRBJ2-1; D is uncertain. Between the trimmed V and J ends, which lost 6 bases and 0 bases, there was a span of 9 bases. CDR1 and CDR2 (germline): SQVTM, ANQGSEA. The CDR3 is 13 amino acids.

V usage is TRBV9 and J usage is TRBJ2-2; no definite D call. Deletions cut 1 base from V and 5 bases from J, with 9 bases between. The CDR3 length is 14 residues. From germline, CDR1 is SGDLS and CDR2 YYNGEE. Here the CDR3 DNA reads TGTGCCAGCAGCGTACTCGATGGGACCGGGGAGCTGTTTTTT. Amino acids: CASSVLDGTGELFF.

This chain links TRBV11-1 with TRBJ2-6, with D maybe TRBD2 (5 bases). Germline lookup yields CDR1 SGHAT and CDR2 FQDESV (reference sequence). This CDR3 has 15 residues. Trimming took off 2 bases at V and 0 bases at J, with 5 bases between the two ends. Here the CDR3 reads CASSLTSSGANVLTF. The CDR3 DNA sequence: TGTGCCAGCAGCTTAACTAGCTCTGGGGCCAACGTCCTGACTTTC.

This clone was recorded only once. This rearrangement joins TRBV5-1 to TRBJ2-7; D is unclear. Germline CDR1 reads SGHRS; CDR2 reads YFSETQ. V was shortened by 6 bases and J by 4 bases, with 8 bases between the two germline ends. This CDR3 spans 11 amino acids. CDR3 amino acids: CASNNGYEQYF. DNA for the CDR3: TGCGCCAGCAATAACGGATACGAGCAGTACTTC.

CDR3 in DNA: TGTGCCAGCGGGGAGAGCTCCTACAATGAGCAGTTCTTC. Translating it yields CASGESSYNEQFF. The V gene is TRBV7-2, the J gene TRBJ2-1, with a tentative D call TRBD2 (5 bases). CDR1 is SGHTA and CDR2 is FQGNSA in the germline V gene. The CDR3 length is 13 residues. Trimming pared 8 bases from V and 0 bases from J, leaving 8 bases between. The variable domain in full, completed from reference TRBV7-2 and TRBJ2-1, reads GAGVSQSPSNKVTEKGKDVELRCDPISGHTALYWYRQSLGQGLEFLIYFQGNSAPDKSGLPSDRFSAERTGGSVSTLTIQRTQQEDSAVYLCASGESSYNEQFFGPGTRLTVL.

The V gene is TRBV30, the J gene TRBJ2-7, with TRBD2 matching 11 bases. Trimming cost V 7 bases and J 4 bases; bases outside gene matches: 12. The CDR3 loop spans 15 amino acids. Germline V gene sequence: CDR1 GTSNPN, CDR2 SVGIG (reference sequence). CDR3 sequence: CASGGSGRANYEQYF. The DNA for the CDR3 is TGTGCCTCCGGTGGTAGCGGGAGGGCAAATTACGAGCAGTACTTC.